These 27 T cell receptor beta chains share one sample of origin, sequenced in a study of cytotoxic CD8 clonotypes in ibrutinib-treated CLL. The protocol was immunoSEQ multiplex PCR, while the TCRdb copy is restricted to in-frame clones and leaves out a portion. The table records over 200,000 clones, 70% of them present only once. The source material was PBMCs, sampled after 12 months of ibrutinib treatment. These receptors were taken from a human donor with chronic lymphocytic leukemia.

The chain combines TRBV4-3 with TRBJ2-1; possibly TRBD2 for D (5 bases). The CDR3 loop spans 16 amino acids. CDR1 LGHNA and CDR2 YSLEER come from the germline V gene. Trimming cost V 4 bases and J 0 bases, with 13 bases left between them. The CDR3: CASSPSSGSSYNEQFF. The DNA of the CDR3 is TGCGCCAGCAGCCCTTCAAGCGGCAGCTCCTACAATGAGCAGTTCTTC.

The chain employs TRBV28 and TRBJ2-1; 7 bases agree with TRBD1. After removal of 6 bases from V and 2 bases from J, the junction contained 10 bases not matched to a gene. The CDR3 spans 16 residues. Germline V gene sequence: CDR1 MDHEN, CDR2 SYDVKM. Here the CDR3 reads CASSSPGTGAYNEQFF. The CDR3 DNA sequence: TGTGCCAGCAGCTCCCCCGGCACAGGGGCCTACAATGAGCAGTTCTTC.

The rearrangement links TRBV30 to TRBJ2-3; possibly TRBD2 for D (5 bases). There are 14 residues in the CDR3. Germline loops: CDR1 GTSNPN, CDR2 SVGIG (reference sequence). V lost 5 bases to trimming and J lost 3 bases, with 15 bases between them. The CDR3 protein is CAWFNPGRTDTQYF. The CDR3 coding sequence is TGTGCCTGGTTCAACCCGGGGAGAACAGATACGCAGTATTTT.

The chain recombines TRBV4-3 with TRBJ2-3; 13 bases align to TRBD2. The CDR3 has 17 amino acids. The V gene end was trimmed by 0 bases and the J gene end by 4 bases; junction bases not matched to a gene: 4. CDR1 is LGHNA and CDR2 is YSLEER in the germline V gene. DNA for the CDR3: TGCGCCAGCAGCCAAGATTATGGACTAGCGGGAGCAGATACGCAGTATTTT. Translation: CASSQDYGLAGADTQYF.

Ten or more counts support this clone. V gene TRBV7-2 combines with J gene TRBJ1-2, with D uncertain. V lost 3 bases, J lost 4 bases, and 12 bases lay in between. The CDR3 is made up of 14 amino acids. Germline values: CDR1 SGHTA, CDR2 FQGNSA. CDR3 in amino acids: CASSFTGYTYGYTF. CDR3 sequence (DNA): TGTGCCAGCAGCTTTACTGGCTACACCTATGGCTACACCTTC.

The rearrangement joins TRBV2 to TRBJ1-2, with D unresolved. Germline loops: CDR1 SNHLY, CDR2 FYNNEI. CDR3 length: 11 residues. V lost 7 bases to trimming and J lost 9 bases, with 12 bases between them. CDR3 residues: CASKVVQRYTF. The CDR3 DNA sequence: TGTGCCAGCAAGGTCGTACAGCGCTACACCTTC.

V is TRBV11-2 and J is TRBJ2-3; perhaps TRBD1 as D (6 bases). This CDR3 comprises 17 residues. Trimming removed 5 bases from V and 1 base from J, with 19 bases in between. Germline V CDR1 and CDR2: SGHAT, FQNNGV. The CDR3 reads CASSPRMDSPRTDTQYF. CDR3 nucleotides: TGTGCCAGCAGCCCTAGAATGGACAGCCCTCGCACAGATACGCAGTATTTT.

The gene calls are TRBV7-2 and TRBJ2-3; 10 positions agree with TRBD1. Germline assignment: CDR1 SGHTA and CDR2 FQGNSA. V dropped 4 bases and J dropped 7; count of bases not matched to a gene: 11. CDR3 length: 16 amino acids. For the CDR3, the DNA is TGTGCCAGCAGCTCCTCGACAGGGGGCGGAGGATATACGCAGTATTTT. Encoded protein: CASSSSTGGGGYTQYF.

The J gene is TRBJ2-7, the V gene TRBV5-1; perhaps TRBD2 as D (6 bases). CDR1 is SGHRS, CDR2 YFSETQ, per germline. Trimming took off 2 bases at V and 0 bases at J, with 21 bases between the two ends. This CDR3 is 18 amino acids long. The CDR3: CASSLVGGGWEDSYEQYF. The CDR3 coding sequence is TGCGCCAGCAGCTTAGTTGGAGGCGGATGGGAGGACTCCTACGAGCAGTACTTC.

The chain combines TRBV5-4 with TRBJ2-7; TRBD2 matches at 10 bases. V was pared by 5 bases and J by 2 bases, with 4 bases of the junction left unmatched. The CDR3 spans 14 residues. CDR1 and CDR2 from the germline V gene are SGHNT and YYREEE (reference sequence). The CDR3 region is CASRSSGRPYEQYF. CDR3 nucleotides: TGTGCCAGCAGGTCTAGCGGGAGACCCTACGAGCAGTACTTC.

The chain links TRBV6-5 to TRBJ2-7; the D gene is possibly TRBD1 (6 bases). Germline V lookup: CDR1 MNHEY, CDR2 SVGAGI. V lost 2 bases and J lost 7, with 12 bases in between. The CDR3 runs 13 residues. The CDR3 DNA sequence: TGTGCCAGCAGTTACCCGGACAGAAAAGAGCAGTACTTC. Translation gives CASSYPDRKEQYF.

As DNA, the CDR3 is TGTGCCAGCAGCGCCCGACTAGTCAGCACAGATACGCAGTATTTT. Its protein product is CASSARLVSTDTQYF. This chain joins TRBV9 and TRBJ2-3; a possible D gene is TRBD2 (6 bases). V was trimmed by 3 bases and J by 0 bases, leaving 11 bases between them. The CDR3 covers 15 residues. The V gene's germline CDR1 is SGDLS and CDR2 YYNGEE.

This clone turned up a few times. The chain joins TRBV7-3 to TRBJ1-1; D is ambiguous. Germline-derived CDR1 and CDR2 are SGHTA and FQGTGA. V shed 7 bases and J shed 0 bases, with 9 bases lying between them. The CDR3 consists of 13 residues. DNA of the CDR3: TGTGCCAGCAAGGGCAACATGAACACTGAAGCTTTCTTT. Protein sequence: CASKGNMNTEAFF.

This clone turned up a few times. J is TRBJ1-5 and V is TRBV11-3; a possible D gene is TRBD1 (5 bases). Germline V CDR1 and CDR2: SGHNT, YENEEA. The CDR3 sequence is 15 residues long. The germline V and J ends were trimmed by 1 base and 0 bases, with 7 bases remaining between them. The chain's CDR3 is CASSLAGYSNQPQHF. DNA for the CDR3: TGTGCCAGCAGCTTAGCAGGGTATAGCAATCAGCCCCAGCATTTT.

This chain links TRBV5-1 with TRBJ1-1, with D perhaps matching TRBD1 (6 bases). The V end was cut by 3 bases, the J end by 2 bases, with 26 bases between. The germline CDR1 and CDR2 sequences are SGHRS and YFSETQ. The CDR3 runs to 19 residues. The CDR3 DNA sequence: TGCGCCAGCAGCTACGGCCCCGGACAGTCTAAGAGGAGTAACACTGAAGCTTTCTTT. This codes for CASSYGPGQSKRSNTEAFF.

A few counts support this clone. The CDR3 bases are TGTGCCAGCAGCCCAACTAATGAAAAACTGTTTTTT. This translates into CASSPTNEKLFF. This sequence joins TRBV4-2 and TRBJ1-4; D is unresolved. CDR3 length: 12 residues. In germline, CDR1 is LGHNA, CDR2 YNFKEQ. Trimming left V 4 bases short and J 0 bases short, with 0 bases between.

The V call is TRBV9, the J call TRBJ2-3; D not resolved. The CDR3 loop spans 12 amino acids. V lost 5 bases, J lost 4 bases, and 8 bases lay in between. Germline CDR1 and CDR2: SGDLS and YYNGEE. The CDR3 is CASSRPPDTQYF. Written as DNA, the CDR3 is TGTGCCAGCAGTCGTCCGCCAGATACGCAGTATTTT.

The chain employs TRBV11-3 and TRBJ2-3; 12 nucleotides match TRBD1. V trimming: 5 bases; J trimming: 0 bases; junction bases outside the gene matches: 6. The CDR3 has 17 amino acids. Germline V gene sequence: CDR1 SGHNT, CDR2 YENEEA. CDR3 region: CASSTGTGGSSTDTQYF. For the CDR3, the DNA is TGTGCCAGCAGCACCGGGACAGGGGGCTCGAGCACAGATACGCAGTATTTT.

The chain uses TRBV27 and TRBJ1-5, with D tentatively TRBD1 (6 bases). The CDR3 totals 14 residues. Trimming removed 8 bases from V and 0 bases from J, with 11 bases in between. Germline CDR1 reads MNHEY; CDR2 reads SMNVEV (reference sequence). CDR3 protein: CASGTWVSNQPQHF. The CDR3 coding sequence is TGTGCCAGCGGGACATGGGTTAGCAATCAGCCCCAGCATTTT.

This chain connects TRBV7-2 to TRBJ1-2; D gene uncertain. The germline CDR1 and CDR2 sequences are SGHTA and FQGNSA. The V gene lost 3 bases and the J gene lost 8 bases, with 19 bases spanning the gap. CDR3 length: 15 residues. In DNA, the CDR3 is TGTGCCAGCAGCTTTAGTTCCCGACCCGAGGTAGGCTACACCTTC. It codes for CASSFSSRPEVGYTF.

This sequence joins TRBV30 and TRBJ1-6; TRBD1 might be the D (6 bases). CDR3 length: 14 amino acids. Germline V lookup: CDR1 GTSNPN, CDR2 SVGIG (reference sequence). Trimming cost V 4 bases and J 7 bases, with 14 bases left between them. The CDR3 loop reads CAWTLGQHNSPLHF. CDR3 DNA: TGTGCCTGGACCCTCGGACAGCACAATTCACCCCTCCACTTT.

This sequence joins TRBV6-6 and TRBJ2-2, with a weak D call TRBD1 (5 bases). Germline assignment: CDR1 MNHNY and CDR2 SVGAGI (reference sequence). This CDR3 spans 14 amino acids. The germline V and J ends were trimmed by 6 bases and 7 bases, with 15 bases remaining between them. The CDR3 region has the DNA TGTGCCAGCAGGCCGGCAGGGATGGGCGGGGAGCTGTTTTTT. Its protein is CASRPAGMGGELFF.

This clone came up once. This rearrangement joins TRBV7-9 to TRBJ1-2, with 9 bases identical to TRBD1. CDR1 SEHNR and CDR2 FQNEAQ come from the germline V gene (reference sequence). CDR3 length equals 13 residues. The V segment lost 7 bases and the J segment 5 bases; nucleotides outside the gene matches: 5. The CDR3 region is CASTTDRGYGYTF. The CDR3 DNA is TGTGCCAGCACCACGGACAGGGGATATGGCTACACCTTC.

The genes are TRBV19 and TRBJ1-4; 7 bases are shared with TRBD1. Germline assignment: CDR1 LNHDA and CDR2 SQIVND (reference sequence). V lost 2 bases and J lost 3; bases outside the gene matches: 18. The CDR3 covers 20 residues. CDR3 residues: CASSILGKAQGYIANEKLFF. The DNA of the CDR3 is TGTGCCAGTAGTATACTTGGGAAGGCACAGGGGTATATAGCTAATGAAAAACTGTTTTTT.

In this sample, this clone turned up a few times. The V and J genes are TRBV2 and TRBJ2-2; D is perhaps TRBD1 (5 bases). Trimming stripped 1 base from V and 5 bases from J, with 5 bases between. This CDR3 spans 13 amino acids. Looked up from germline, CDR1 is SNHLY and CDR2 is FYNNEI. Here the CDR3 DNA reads TGTGCCAGCAGTGAAGACAGGACCGGGGAGCTGTTTTTT. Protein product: CASSEDRTGELFF.

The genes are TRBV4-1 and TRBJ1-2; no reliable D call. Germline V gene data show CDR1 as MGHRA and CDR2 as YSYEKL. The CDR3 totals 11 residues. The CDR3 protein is CAPTLVNGYTF. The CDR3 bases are TGCGCACCGACCCTAGTGAATGGCTACACCTTC.

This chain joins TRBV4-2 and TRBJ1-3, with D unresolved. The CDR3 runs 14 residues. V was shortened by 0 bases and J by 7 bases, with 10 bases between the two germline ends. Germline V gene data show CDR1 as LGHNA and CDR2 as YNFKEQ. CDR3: CASSQDFQGNTIYF. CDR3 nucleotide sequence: TGTGCCAGCAGCCAAGATTTTCAAGGGAACACCATATATTTT.